Following are 5 T cell receptor beta chains from one sample sequenced in a study of blood T cell repertoires in COVID-19. Method: immunoSEQ multiplex PCR; TCRdb's copy keeps in-frame clones and lacks some. The sample consists of hundreds of thousands of clones, about 89% of them appearing once. Sequencing was done on a sample of PBMCs or T cells enriched from blood (not recorded which). The receptor set was obtained from a woman aged 40 to 50 who had recovered from COVID-19.

V gene TRBV7-9 combines with J gene TRBJ2-2; TRBD1 aligns across 11 bases. V shed 5 bases and J 6 bases; nucleotides not matched to a gene: 8. This CDR3 region has 16 residues. In germline, CDR1 is SEHNR, CDR2 FQNEAQ (reference sequence). CDR3 coding DNA: TGTGCCAGCAGCAGCCTACAGGACAGGGGGCCCGGGGAGCTGTTTTTT. It codes for CASSSLQDRGPGELFF.

The count of this clone is one. The rearrangement uses TRBV28 and TRBJ1-3, with TRBD1 matching 10 bases. The germline V gene encodes CDR1 MDHEN and CDR2 SYDVKM. The length of the CDR3 is 17 residues. V was clipped by 6 bases and J by 0 bases; unmatched bases: 8. The CDR3 DNA is TGTGCCAGCAGCACCCCGGACAGGGGGGCCTCTGGAAACACCATATATTTT. Translating it yields CASSTPDRGASGNTIYF.

The chain couples TRBV4-1 to TRBJ2-1; 7 positions match TRBD1. The CDR3 extends over 13 amino acids. J was trimmed by 7 bases and V by 4 bases; bases with no gene match: 4. Germline CDR1 and CDR2: MGHRA and YSYEKL. CDR3 residues: CASSLAGGNEQFF. Written as DNA, the CDR3 is TGCGCCAGCAGCCTCGCAGGGGGAAATGAGCAGTTCTTC.

The chain couples TRBV29-1 to TRBJ2-1; 10 bases are shared with TRBD2. Trimming took 5 bases from V and 12 from J; bases not matched to a gene: 10. The CDR3 totals 13 residues. CDR1 is SQVTM and CDR2 is ANQGSEA in the germline V gene. CDR3 loop: CSVPGLAEGGQFF. CDR3 sequence (DNA): TGCAGCGTTCCTGGACTAGCGGAAGGGGGGCAGTTCTTC.

The CDR3 region has the DNA TGTGCCAGCAGCTACGGGGGACACTTGGGCACTGAAGCTTTCTTT. Protein sequence: CASSYGGHLGTEAFF. The chain employs TRBV6-5 and TRBJ1-1, with D possibly matching TRBD1 (6 bases). This CDR3 region has 15 residues. Per the germline V gene, CDR1 is MNHEY and CDR2 is SVGAGI. The V gene lost 6 bases and the J gene lost 4 bases, with 18 bases spanning the gap.